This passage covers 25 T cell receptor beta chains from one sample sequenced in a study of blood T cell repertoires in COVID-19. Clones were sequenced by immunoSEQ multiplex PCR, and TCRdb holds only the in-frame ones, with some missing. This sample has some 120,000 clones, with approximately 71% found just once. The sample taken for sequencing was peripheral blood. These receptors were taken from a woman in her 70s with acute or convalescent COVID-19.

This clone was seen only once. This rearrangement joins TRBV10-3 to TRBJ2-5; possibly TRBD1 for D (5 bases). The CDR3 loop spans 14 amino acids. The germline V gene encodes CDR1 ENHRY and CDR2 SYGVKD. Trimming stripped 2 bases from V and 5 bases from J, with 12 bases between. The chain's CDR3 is CAISETRVSETQYF. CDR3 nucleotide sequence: TGTGCCATCAGTGAGACCAGGGTTTCGGAGACCCAGTACTTC.

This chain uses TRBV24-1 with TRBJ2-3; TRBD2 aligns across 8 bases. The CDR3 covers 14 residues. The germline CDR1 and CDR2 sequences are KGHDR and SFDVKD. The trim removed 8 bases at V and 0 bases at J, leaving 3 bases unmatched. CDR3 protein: CATNPGGSTDTQYF. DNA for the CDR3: TGTGCCACCAACCCGGGGGGGAGCACAGATACGCAGTATTTT.

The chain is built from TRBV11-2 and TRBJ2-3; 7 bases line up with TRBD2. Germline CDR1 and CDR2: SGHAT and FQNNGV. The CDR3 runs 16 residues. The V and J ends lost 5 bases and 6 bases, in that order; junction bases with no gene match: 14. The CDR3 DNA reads TGTGCCAGCAGCGGGAGGGCAGGGAGAGGCCTGGATACGCAGTATTTT. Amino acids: CASSGRAGRGLDTQYF.

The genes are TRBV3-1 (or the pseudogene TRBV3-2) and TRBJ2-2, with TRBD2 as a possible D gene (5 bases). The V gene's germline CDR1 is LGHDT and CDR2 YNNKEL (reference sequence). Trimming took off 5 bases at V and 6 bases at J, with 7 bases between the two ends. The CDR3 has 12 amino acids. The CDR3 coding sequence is TGTGCCAGCAGCTTTAGCGCCGGGGAGCTGTTTTTT. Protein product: CASSFSAGELFF.

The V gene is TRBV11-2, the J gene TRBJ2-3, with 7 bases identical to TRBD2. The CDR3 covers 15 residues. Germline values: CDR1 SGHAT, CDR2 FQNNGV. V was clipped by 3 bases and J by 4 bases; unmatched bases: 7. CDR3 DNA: TGTGCCAGCAGCTTGGGGCGGGAGAGGGCAGATACGCAGTATTTT. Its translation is CASSLGRERADTQYF. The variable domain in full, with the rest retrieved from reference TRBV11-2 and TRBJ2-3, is EAGVAQSPRYKIIEKRQSVAFWCNPISGHATLYWYQQILGQGPKLLIQFQNNGVVDDSQLPKDRFSAERLKGVDSTLKIQPAKLEDSAVYLCASSLGRERADTQYFGPGTRLTVL.

As DNA, the CDR3 is TGTGCCAGTTCTCAGGGAAGACTTCAGCCCCAGCATTTT. Translating it yields CASSQGRLQPQHF. The chain combines TRBV6-5 with TRBJ1-5, with D perhaps matching TRBD1 (5 bases). In germline, CDR1 is MNHEY, CDR2 SVGAGI. The CDR3 length is 13 residues. Trimming cost V 9 bases and J 6 bases, with 15 bases left between them.

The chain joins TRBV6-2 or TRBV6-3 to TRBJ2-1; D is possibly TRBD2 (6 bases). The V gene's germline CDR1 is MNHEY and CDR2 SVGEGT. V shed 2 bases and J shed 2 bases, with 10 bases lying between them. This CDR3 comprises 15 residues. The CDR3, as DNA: TGTGCCAGCAGTTACCGGGGGAATGCCTACAATGAGCAGTTCTTC. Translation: CASSYRGNAYNEQFF.

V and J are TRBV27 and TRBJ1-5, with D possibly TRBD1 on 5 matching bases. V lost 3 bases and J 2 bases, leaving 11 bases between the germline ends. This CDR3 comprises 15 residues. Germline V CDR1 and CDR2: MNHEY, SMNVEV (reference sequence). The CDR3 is CASSFVGARNQPQHF. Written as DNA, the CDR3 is TGTGCCAGCAGTTTCGTAGGGGCCCGCAATCAGCCCCAGCATTTT.

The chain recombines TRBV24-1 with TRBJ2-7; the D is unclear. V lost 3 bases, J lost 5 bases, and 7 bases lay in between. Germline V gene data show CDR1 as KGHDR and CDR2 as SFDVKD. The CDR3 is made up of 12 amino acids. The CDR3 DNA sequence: TGTGCCACCAGTGATACGCTAAACGAGCAGTACTTC. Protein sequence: CATSDTLNEQYF.

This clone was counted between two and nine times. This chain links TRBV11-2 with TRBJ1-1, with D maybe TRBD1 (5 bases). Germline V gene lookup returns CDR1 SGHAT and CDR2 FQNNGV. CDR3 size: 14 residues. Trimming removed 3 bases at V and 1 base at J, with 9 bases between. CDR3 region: CASSFRDRNTEAFF. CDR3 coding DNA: TGTGCCAGCAGCTTCCGTGACAGGAACACTGAAGCTTTCTTT.

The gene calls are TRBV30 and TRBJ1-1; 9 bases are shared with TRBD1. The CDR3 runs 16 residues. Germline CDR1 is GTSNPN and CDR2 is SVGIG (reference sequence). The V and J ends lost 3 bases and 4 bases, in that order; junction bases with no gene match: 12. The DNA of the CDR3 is TGTGCCTGGAGCACCTTCGCCGGGACAGGGACCACTGAAGCTTTCTTT. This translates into CAWSTFAGTGTTEAFF.

The CDR3 sequence: CASSYGGGAHNEQFF. The CDR3 nucleotides are TGTGCCAGCAGTTACGGCGGGGGGGCCCACAATGAGCAGTTCTTC. The J gene is TRBJ2-1, the V gene TRBV6-5; 9 bases map to TRBD2. This CDR3 spans 15 amino acids. The germline CDR1 and CDR2 sequences are MNHEY and SVGAGI. V shed 2 bases, J shed 5 bases, and the junction held 4 bases outside the gene matches.

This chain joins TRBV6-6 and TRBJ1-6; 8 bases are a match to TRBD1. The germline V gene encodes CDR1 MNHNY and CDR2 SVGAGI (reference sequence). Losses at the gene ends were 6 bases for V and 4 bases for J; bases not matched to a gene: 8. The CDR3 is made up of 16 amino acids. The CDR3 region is CASRGGRTGYNSPLHF. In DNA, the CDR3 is TGTGCCAGCAGGGGGGGGAGGACAGGGTATAATTCACCCCTCCACTTT.

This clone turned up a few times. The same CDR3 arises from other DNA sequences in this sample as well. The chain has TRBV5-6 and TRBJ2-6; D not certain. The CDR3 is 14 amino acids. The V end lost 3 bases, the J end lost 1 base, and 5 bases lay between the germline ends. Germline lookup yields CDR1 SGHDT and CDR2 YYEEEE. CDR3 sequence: CASSSSSGANVLTF. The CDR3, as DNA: TGTGCCAGCAGCTCCTCTTCTGGGGCCAACGTCCTGACTTTC. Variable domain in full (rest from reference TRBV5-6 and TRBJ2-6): DAGVTQSPTHLIKTRGQQVTLRCSPKSGHDTVSWYQQALGQGPQFIFQYYEEEERQRGNFPDRFSGHQFPNYSSELNVNALLLGDSALYLCASSSSSGANVLTFGAGSRLTVL.

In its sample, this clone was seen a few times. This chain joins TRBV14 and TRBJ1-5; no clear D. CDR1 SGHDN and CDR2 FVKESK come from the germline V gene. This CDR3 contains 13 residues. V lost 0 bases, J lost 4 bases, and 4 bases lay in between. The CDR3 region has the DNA TGTGCCAGCAGCCAAGATTCGAATCAGCCCCAGCATTTT. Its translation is CASSQDSNQPQHF.

The chain's CDR3 is CASSLARDSGAFF. CDR3 DNA sequence: TGTGCCAGCAGTTTAGCAAGGGACAGCGGAGCTTTCTTT. V is TRBV12-3 or TRBV12-4 and J is TRBJ1-1; 7 bases line up with TRBD1. Unmatched junction bases numbered 5, after V lost 0 bases and J lost 10 bases. The CDR3 is 13 amino acids.

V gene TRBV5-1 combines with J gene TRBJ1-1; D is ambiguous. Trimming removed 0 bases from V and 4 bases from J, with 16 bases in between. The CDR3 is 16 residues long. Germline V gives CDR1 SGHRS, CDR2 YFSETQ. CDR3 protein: CASSLVPQGRTTEAFF. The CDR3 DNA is TGCGCCAGCAGCTTGGTTCCGCAAGGGAGGACCACTGAAGCTTTCTTT.

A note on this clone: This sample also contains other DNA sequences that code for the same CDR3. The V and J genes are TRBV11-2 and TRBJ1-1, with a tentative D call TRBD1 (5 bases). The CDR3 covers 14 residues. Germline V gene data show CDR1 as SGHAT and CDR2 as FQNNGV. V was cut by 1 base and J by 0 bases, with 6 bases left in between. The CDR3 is CASSLAGLNTEAFF. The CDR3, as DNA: TGTGCCAGCAGCTTAGCAGGGTTGAACACTGAAGCTTTCTTT.

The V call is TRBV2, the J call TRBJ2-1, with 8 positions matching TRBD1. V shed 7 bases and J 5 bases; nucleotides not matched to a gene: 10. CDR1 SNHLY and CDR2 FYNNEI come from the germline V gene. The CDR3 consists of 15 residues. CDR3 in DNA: TGTGCCAGCACCATACAGGGGGGTATCCACAATGAGCAGTTCTTC. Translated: CASTIQGGIHNEQFF.

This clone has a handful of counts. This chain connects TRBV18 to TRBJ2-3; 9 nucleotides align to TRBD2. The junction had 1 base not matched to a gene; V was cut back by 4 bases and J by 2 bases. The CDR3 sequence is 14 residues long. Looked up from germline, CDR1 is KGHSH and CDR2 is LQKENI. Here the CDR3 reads CASSRLADTDTQYF. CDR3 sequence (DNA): TGTGCCAGCTCACGACTAGCGGACACAGATACGCAGTATTTT.

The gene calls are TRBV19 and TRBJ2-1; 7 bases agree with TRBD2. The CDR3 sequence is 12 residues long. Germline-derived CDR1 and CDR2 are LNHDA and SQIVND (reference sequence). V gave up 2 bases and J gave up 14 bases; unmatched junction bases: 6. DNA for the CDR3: TGTGCCAGTAGTATACAGGGCGGGGGAGAGTTCTTC. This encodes CASSIQGGGEFF.

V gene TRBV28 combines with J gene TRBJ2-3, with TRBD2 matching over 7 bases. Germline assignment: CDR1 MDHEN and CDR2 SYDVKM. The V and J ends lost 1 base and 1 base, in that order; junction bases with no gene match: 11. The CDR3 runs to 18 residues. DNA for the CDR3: TGTGCCAGCAGTTTATCCCCGGGGATGAGCGGGGGCACAGATACGCAGTATTTT. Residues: CASSLSPGMSGGTDTQYF.

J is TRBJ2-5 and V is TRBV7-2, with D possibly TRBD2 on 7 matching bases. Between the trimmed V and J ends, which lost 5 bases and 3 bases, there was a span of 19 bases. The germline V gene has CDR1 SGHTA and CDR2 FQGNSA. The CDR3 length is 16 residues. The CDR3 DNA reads TGTGCCAGCAGCCCCTATAGGGGGGGACGAGAAGAGACCCAGTACTTC. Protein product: CASSPYRGGREETQYF.

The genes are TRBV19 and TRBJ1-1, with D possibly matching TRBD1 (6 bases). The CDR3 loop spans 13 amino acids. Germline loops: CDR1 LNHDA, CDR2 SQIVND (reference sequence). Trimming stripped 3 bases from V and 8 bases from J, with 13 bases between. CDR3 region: CASSMVTGTEAFF. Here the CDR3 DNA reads TGTGCCAGTAGTATGGTTACAGGGACAGAAGCTTTCTTT. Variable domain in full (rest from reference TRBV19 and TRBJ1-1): DGGITQSPKYLFRKEGQNVTLSCEQNLNHDAMYWYRQDPGQGLRLIYYSQIVNDFQKGDIAEGYSVSREKKESFPLTVTSAQKNPTAFYLCASSMVTGTEAFFGQGTRLTVV.

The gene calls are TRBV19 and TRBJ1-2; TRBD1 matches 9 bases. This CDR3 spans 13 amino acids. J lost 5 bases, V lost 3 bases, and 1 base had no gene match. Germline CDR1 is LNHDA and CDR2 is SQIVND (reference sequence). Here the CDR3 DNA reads TGTGCCAGTAGTATTGGGACAGGGTATGGCTACACCTTC. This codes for CASSIGTGYGYTF.